These 20 T cell receptor beta chains were all obtained from the same sample, sequenced in a study of T-cell memory formation after mild COVID-19. One entry per CDR3 protein results from TCRdb running MiXCR on the 5' RACE reads. The sample includes about 290,000 distinct CDR3 sequences, approximately 16% of them seen just once. Sequenced input: PBMCs or a T cell subset sorted from them (not recorded which). These receptors were taken from a man between 18 and 35 years old who had mild COVID-19 (a few samples of this study predate the infection). Cell type and time point are not known.

The chain recombines TRBV12-3 or TRBV12-4 with TRBJ1-2; 9 positions match TRBD1. Unmatched junction bases numbered 3, after V lost 5 bases and J lost 5 bases. This CDR3 comprises 13 residues. This CDR3 reads CASSGTGQYGYTF. Here the CDR3 DNA reads TGTGCCAGCAGTGGGACAGGGCAATATGGCTACACCTTC.

This clonotype occurred a few times. The V gene is TRBV24-1, the J gene TRBJ2-6; 9 bases are shared with TRBD1. The trim removed 8 bases at V and 4 bases at J, leaving 5 bases unmatched. Germline-derived CDR1 and CDR2 are KGHDR and SFDVKD. This CDR3 contains 15 residues. The CDR3 nucleotides read TGTGCCACCAACGGGACAGGGACAGGGGCCAACGTCCTGACTTTC. Its translation is CATNGTGTGANVLTF.

This clonotype was found a few times. The V and J genes are TRBV2 and TRBJ1-5; 7 positions match TRBD1. V shed 6 bases, J shed 4 bases, and the junction held 12 bases outside the gene matches. This CDR3 spans 16 amino acids. Germline assignment: CDR1 SNHLY and CDR2 FYNNEI. CDR3 loop: CASRSSRSTGNQPQHF. The DNA of the CDR3 is TGTGCCAGCAGAAGTAGTCGTTCGACAGGGAATCAGCCCCAGCATTTT.

This clonotype has a handful of counts. The V call is TRBV24-1, the J call TRBJ2-1, with D maybe TRBD2 (6 bases). V shed 10 bases and J shed 4 bases, with 16 bases lying between them. The CDR3 contains 14 residues. The germline V gene has CDR1 KGHDR and CDR2 SFDVKD. The CDR3 loop is CATSHGGSYNEQFF. The CDR3 DNA is TGTGCCACTTCCCACGGGGGATCATACAATGAGCAGTTCTTC.

The chain couples TRBV25-1 to TRBJ2-3, with D possibly being TRBD1 or TRBD2 (6 bases each). Germline-derived CDR1 and CDR2 are MGHDK and SYGVNS. Deletions cut 1 base from V and 5 bases from J, with 10 bases between. The CDR3 is 14 amino acids. As DNA, the CDR3 is TGTGCCAGCAGTGAATCCGGGGGCCTAGATACGCAGTATTTT. Protein product: CASSESGGLDTQYF.

This clonotype was seen many times. The chain combines TRBV5-1 with TRBJ2-5, with no clear D. Trimming pared 0 bases from V and 5 bases from J, leaving 5 bases between. There are 12 residues in the CDR3. Germline V CDR1 and CDR2: SGHRS, YFSETQ. CDR3 loop: CASSLDFETQYF. The DNA for the CDR3 is TGCGCCAGCAGCTTGGATTTTGAGACCCAGTACTTC.

This clonotype was picked up many times. A junction end diverges from the germline sequence, so it may reflect a read error. CDR3 sequence reads: CASSLVGDTEAFF. CDR3 nucleotide sequence: TGTGCCAGCTCACTAGTGGGGGACACTGAAGCTTTCTTT. This chain joins TRBV5-1 and TRBJ1-1, with D perhaps TRBD1 (5 bases). Germline V lookup: CDR1 SGHRS, CDR2 YFSETQ. The CDR3 contains 13 residues.

There are a few counts of this clonotype. V and J are TRBV5-1 and TRBJ2-7, with TRBD1 as a possible D gene (5 bases). The CDR3 length is 12 residues. The germline gives CDR1 SGHRS, CDR2 YFSETQ. V was trimmed by 5 bases and J by 7 bases, leaving 13 bases between them. As DNA, the CDR3 is TGCGCCAGCAGATGGGGCATCGGGGAGCAGTACTTC. This gives the protein CASRWGIGEQYF.

This clonotype was observed many times. The gene calls are TRBV7-9 and TRBJ2-3; 9 bases line up with TRBD2. This CDR3 spans 14 amino acids. From germline, CDR1 is SEHNR and CDR2 FQNEAQ (reference sequence). The J segment lost 6 bases and the V segment lost 3 bases, leaving 4 bases of the junction unmatched. Here the CDR3 reads CASSLLAGSDTQYF. The CDR3 coding sequence is TGTGCCAGCAGCTTGCTAGCGGGGAGCGATACGCAGTATTTT.

Many counts were recorded for this clonotype. The genes are TRBV10-3 and TRBJ2-2, with 8 bases fitting TRBD1. The V gene end was trimmed by 8 bases and the J gene end by 5 bases; junction bases not matched to a gene: 7. This CDR3 has 14 residues. The germline V gene encodes CDR1 ENHRY and CDR2 SYGVKD. In nucleotides, the CDR3 is TGTGCCATCCAGGACAGGGATGTGACCGGGGAGCTGTTTTTT. As protein: CAIQDRDVTGELFF.

CDR3 bases: TGCAGCGCCCAGCCGGGACAGGGCTACGAGCAGTACTTC. It encodes CSAQPGQGYEQYF. The chain carries TRBV29-1 and TRBJ2-7; 9 bases are shared with TRBD1. Trimming removed 7 bases from V and 3 bases from J; junction bases left unmatched: 7. The CDR3 spans 13 residues. The germline gives CDR1 SQVTM, CDR2 ANQGSEA.

This clonotype was picked up a small number of times. J is TRBJ2-7 and V is TRBV7-2; unclear D gene. There are 15 residues in the CDR3. CDR1 and CDR2 (germline): SGHTA, FQGNSA. Deletions cut 2 bases from V and 6 bases from J, with 17 bases between. The CDR3 is CASSLRLSGIPEQYF. The CDR3, as DNA: TGTGCCAGCAGCTTAAGGCTCAGTGGGATTCCCGAGCAGTACTTC.

This clonotype was counted ten times or more. V gene TRBV5-1 combines with J gene TRBJ2-2; 9 bases map to TRBD2. This CDR3 has 16 residues. In germline, CDR1 is SGHRS, CDR2 YFSETQ. Unmatched junction bases numbered 8, after V lost 4 bases and J lost 4 bases. The CDR3 protein is CASSPRGGAVTGELFF. The CDR3 coding sequence is TGCGCCAGCAGCCCCCGCGGGGGGGCCGTCACCGGGGAGCTGTTTTTT.

The chain combines TRBV20-1 with TRBJ1-2; no reliable D call. Trimming pared 8 bases from V and 6 bases from J, leaving 10 bases between. Looked up from germline, CDR1 is DFQATT and CDR2 is SNEGSKA (reference sequence). The CDR3 runs to 10 residues. The CDR3 sequence: CSTWGNGYTF. In nucleotides, the CDR3 is TGCAGTACATGGGGAAATGGCTACACCTTC.

The DNA of the CDR3 is TGTGCCAGCGGACACAGGAGCGGCACTGAAGCTTTCTTT. Translated: CASGHRSGTEAFF. The V and J genes are TRBV6-5 and TRBJ1-1; perhaps TRBD1 as D (5 bases). Germline-derived CDR1 and CDR2 are MNHEY and SVGAGI. Deletions cut 8 bases from V and 4 bases from J, with 14 bases between. This CDR3 contains 13 residues.

This clonotype showed up just a few times. The chain carries TRBV11-2 and TRBJ2-1; 9 bases match TRBD2. This CDR3 has 16 amino acids. After removal of 6 bases from V and 5 bases from J, the junction contained 11 bases not matched to a gene. Germline assignment: CDR1 SGHAT and CDR2 FQNNGV. CDR3 sequence: CASSLGSSGEDNEQFF. DNA for the CDR3: TGTGCCAGCAGTCTAGGGTCTAGCGGGGAGGACAATGAGCAGTTCTTC.

The table lists this clonotype with many counts. The chain employs TRBV7-2 and TRBJ2-1, with D possibly being TRBD2 (6 bases). Germline V gene lookup returns CDR1 SGHTA and CDR2 FQGNSA. Deletions cut 1 base from V and 14 bases from J, with 18 bases between. This CDR3 has 14 residues. DNA for the CDR3: TGTGCCAGCAGCTTAGAGGATTGGGAGGACTCTAAGTTCTTC. This gives the protein CASSLEDWEDSKFF. The whole variable domain, filled in from reference TRBV7-2 and TRBJ2-1, reads GAGVSQSPSNKVTEKGKDVELRCDPISGHTALYWYRQSLGQGLEFLIYFQGNSAPDKSGLPSDRFSAERTGGSVSTLTIQRTQQEDSAVYLCASSLEDWEDSKFFGPGTRLTVL.

The V gene is TRBV29-1, the J gene TRBJ2-5, with 10 bases aligning to TRBD1. Looked up from germline, CDR1 is SQVTM and CDR2 is ANQGSEA. This CDR3 contains 14 residues. Trimming at V came to 4 bases and at J to 5 bases, leaving 7 bases not matched to a gene. The CDR3 DNA reads TGCAGCGTTGGTCCGCCGGGACAGGGGGAGACCCAGTACTTC. This codes for CSVGPPGQGETQYF.

This clonotype was recorded a few times. The J gene is TRBJ2-7, the V gene TRBV4-1; 10 bases line up with TRBD2. There are 14 residues in the CDR3. Losses at the gene ends were 5 bases for V and 3 bases for J; bases not matched to a gene: 4. CDR1 is MGHRA, CDR2 YSYEKL, per germline. The CDR3 nucleotides are TGCGCCAGCAGCAACGGACTAGCGGACTACGAGCAGTACGTC. Its translation is CASSNGLADYEQYV.

The rearrangement joins TRBV5-5 to TRBJ2-1; no clear D gene. V was cut by 4 bases and J by 0 bases, with 17 bases left in between. Germline V gene lookup returns CDR1 SGHKS and CDR2 YYEKEE (reference sequence). The CDR3 contains 17 residues. CDR3 in amino acids: CASSPFRSTSSYNEQFF. For the CDR3, the DNA is TGTGCCAGCAGCCCTTTTAGGAGCACGAGCTCCTACAATGAGCAGTTCTTC.